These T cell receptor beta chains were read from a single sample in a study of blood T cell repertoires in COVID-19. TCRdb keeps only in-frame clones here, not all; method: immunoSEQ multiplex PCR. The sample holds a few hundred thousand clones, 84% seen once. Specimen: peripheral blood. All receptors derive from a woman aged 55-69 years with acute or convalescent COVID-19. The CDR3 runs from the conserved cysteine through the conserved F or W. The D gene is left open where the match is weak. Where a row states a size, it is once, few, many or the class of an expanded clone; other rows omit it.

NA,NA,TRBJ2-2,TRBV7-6,CASSPIGGTNTGELFF,TGTGCCAGCAGCCCAATAGGGGGAACGAACACCGGGGAGCTGTTTTTT
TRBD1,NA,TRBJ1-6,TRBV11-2,CASSFRGQGGSPLHF,TGTGCCAGCAGCTTTCGCGGACAGGGAGGTTCACCCCTCCACTTT
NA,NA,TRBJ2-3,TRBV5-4,CASTRGAQTDTQYF,TGTGCCAGCACTCGCGGGGCTCAAACAGATACGCAGTATTTT
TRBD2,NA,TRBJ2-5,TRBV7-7,CASSSGLAGQETQYF,TGTGCCAGCAGCTCGGGACTAGCGGGACAAGAGACCCAGTACTTC
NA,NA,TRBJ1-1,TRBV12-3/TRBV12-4,CASSFGWNTEAFF,TGTGCCAGCAGTTTCGGGTGGAACACTGAAGCTTTCTTT
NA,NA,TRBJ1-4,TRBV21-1,CASSNRDRGNEKLFF,TGTGCCAGCAGCAACCGGGACAGGGGAAATGAAAAACTGTTTTTT
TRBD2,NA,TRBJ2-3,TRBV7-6,CASSFGTSGLTDTQYF,TGTGCCAGCAGCTTCGGGACTAGCGGGTTGACAGATACGCAGTATTTT
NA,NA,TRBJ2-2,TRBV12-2,CASRPGGLLLAGGPGELFF,TGTGCAAGTCGCCCCGGGGGCCTCCTACTAGCGGGGGGACCCGGGGAGCTGTTTTTT
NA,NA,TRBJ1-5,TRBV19,CASSTIGSRGQPQHF,TGTGCCAGTAGTACCATAGGGTCTCGGGGTCAGCCCCAGCATTTT
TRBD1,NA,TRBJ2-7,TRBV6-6,CASSYTETGANEQYF,TGTGCCAGCAGTTATACCGAGACAGGGGCTAACGAGCAGTACTTC
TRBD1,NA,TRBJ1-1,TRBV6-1,CASSESLGTGRIFTEAFF,TGTGCCAGCAGTGAATCCTTAGGGACAGGGAGGATTTTCACTGAAGCTTTCTTT
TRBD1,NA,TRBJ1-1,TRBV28,CASSTGGPMNTEAFF,TGTGCCAGCAGCACAGGGGGCCCCATGAACACTGAAGCTTTCTTT
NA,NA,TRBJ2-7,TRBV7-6,CASSTGHGWEQYF,TGTGCCAGCAGCACCGGACACGGCTGGGAGCAGTACTTC
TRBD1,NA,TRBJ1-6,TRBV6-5,CASSTGGRTPLHF,TGTGCCAGCAGTACAGGGGGCCGGACACCCCTCCACTTT
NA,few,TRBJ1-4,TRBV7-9,CASSSQGEKLFF,TGTGCCAGCAGCAGCCAGGGCGAAAAACTGTTTTTT
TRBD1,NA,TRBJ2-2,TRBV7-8,CASSQGAANTGELFF,TGTGCCAGCAGCCAGGGGGCCGCGAACACCGGGGAGCTGTTTTTT
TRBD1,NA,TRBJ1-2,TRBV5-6,CASTLGDRQPNLNYGYTF,TGTGCCAGCACCCTGGGGGACAGGCAACCCAACCTTAACTATGGCTACACCTTC
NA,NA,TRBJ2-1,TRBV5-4,CASRKGGKDSYNEQFF,TGTGCCAGCAGAAAAGGGGGTAAGGACTCCTACAATGAGCAGTTCTTC
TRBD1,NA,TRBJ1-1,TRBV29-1,CSADKPGQGLLEAFF,TGCAGCGCGGATAAACCGGGACAGGGCCTACTAGAAGCTTTCTTT
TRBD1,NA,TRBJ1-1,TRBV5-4,CASSLGDRAEAFF,TGTGCCAGCAGCTTGGGGGACAGGGCTGAAGCTTTCTTT
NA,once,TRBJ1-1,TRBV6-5,CASSHRGTEAFF,TGTGCCAGCAGTCATAGGGGCACTGAAGCTTTCTTT
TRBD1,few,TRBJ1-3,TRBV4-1,CASSPRLQGNGAGGNTIYF,TGCGCCAGCAGCCCGAGGCTACAGGGGAACGGGGCAGGTGGAAACACCATATATTTT
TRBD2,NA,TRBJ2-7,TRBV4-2,CASSQDWGGGEQYF,TGTGCCAGCAGCCAAGATTGGGGGGGAGGCGAGCAGTACTTC
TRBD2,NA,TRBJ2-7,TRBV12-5,CASGLPGTSYEQYF,TGTGCTAGTGGTTTGCCCGGGACTAGTTACGAGCAGTACTTC
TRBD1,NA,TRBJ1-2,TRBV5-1,CASSLGNSGQNYGYTF,TGCGCCAGCAGCTTGGGAAACTCGGGACAGAACTATGGCTACACCTTC
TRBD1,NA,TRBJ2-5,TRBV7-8,CASSALGTGSETQYF,TGTGCCAGCAGCGCCCTCGGGACAGGGTCGGAGACCCAGTACTTC
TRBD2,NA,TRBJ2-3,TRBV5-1,CASSRGRGVEEPQYF,TGCGCCAGCAGCCGAGGGAGGGGTGTTGAAGAGCCGCAGTATTTT
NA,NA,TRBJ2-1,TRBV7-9,CASSLVHLQADFYNEQFF,TGTGCCAGCAGCTTAGTCCACCTACAGGCGGATTTCTACAATGAGCAGTTCTTC
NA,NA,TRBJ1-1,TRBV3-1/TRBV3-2,CASRHGQRNTEAFF,TGTGCCAGCAGACACGGACAGCGGAACACTGAAGCTTTCTTT
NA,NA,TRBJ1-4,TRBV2,CASDNGRAATGEKLFF,TGTGCCAGCGATAACGGCAGGGCCGCAACTGGTGAAAAACTGTTTTTT
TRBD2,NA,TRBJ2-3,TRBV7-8,CASSPSGVGTDTQYF,TGTGCCAGCAGTCCTAGCGGGGTCGGTACAGATACGCAGTATTTT
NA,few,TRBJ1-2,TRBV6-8,CASSYFRTDHYGYTF,TGTGCCAGCAGTTACTTCCGGACAGATCACTATGGCTACACCTTC
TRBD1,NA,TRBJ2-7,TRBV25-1,CASSGDRGTYEQYF,TGTGCCAGCAGTGGGGACAGGGGAACCTACGAGCAGTACTTC
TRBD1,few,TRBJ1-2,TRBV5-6,CASSLEGQGFYGYTF,TGTGCCAGCAGCTTGGAAGGACAGGGGTTTTATGGCTACACCTTC
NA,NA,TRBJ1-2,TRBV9,CASSVGPESYGYTF,TGTGCCAGCAGCGTAGGCCCCGAGAGCTATGGCTACACCTTC
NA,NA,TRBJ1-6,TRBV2,CASRELRPLHF,TGTGCCAGCAGAGAACTGCGACCCCTCCACTTT
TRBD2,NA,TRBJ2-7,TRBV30,CAWRRLAGADYEQYF,TGTGCCTGGAGGAGACTAGCGGGGGCCGACTACGAGCAGTACTTC
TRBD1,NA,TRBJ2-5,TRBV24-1,CATSDPRGTGETQYF,TGTGCCACCAGTGACCCCCGCGGGACAGGGGAGACCCAGTACTTC
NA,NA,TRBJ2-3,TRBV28,CASKSTVSDTQYF,TGTGCCAGCAAGTCGACAGTTTCAGATACGCAGTATTTT
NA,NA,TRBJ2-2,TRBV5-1,CASRGSGSGELFF,TGCGCCAGCCGAGGATCGGGATCCGGGGAGCTGTTTTTT
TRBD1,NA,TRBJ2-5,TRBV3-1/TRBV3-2,CASSQATGVQETQYF,TGTGCCAGCAGCCAAGCGACAGGGGTTCAAGAGACCCAGTACTTC
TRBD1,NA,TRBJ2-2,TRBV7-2,CASSFPGQGTGGELFF,TGTGCCAGCAGCTTCCCGGGACAGGGGACAGGCGGGGAGCTGTTTTTT